One and the same sample provided the 3 T cell receptor beta chains below, sequenced in a study of vaccination effects on CD4 cells after COVID-19. Their target antigens are unknown. ViraFEST used viral peptide pools to expand antigen-specific CD4+ T cells before sequencing. With approximately 10 days of culture completed, CD4+ T cells were isolated. Participants completed two doses of the BNT162b2 or mRNA-1273 vaccine. TCRdb keeps only in-frame clones here, not all; method: immunoSEQ multiplex PCR. The table has 25,000 to 35,000 clones, roughly 80% seen once. Sequenced material: CD4+ T cells from PBMCs cultured with SARS-CoV-2 spike peptides, taken after COVID-19 vaccination. The receptor set was obtained from a human donor who received a COVID-19 vaccine. Some clones in this sample may be carry-over from other donors' samples.

V gene TRBV14 combines with J gene TRBJ1-2; D is unresolved. This CDR3 comprises 15 residues. Germline V gives CDR1 SGHDN, CDR2 FVKESK. V was cut by 1 base and J by 1 base, with 10 bases left in between. The CDR3 loop reads CASSQGYRDNYGYTF. The CDR3 DNA is TGTGCCAGCAGCCAAGGATACAGAGATAACTATGGCTACACCTTC. The entire variable domain, with the rest obtained from reference TRBV14 and TRBJ1-2, is as follows: EAGVTQFPSHSVIEKGQTVTLRCDPISGHDNLYWYRRVMGKEIKFLLHFVKESKQDESGMPNNRFLAERTGGTYSTLKVQPAELEDSGVYFCASSQGYRDNYGYTFGSGTRLTVV.

The chain combines TRBV5-5 with TRBJ1-5; maybe TRBD1 (5 bases). In germline, CDR1 is SGHKS, CDR2 YYEKEE (reference sequence). CDR3 length: 14 residues. The V end was cut by 0 bases, the J end by 5 bases, with 9 bases between. The CDR3 DNA is TGTGCCAGCAGCTTGGGTGGGGGATATCAGCCCCAGCATTTT. This sequence encodes CASSLGGGYQPQHF.

The gene calls are TRBV10-3 and TRBJ2-2; no firm D call. This CDR3 region has 13 residues. Germline V gene lookup returns CDR1 ENHRY and CDR2 SYGVKD. Trimming stripped 0 bases from V and 3 bases from J, with 2 bases between. DNA for the CDR3: TGTGCCATCAGTGAGTCTTACACCGGGGAGCTGTTTTTT. Its protein is CAISESYTGELFF.